This entry describes one T cell receptor (beta chain). Its cognate antigen is unknown. In germline, CDR1 is ENHRY, CDR2 SYGVKD. V shed 6 bases and J shed 0 bases, with 12 bases lying between them. This CDR3 contains 16 residues. Method: immunoSEQ multiplex PCR; TCRdb's copy keeps in-frame clones and lacks some. The data show some 120,000 clones, around nine tenths seen once. The record originates from a study of T cell responses to AZD1222 COVID-19 vaccine. Study-level results: Dominant at 160-218 and 743-854, vaccine-associated CD4 TCRs also spanned spike. Spike-specific TCR breadth and depth were elevated following two AZD1222 doses. Targeting of unmutated variant regions was reportedly seen in nearly half of spike-specific TCRs.

The chain couples TRBV10-3 to TRBJ2-6; D possibly uses TRBD1 or TRBD2 (5 bases each). The specimen was peripheral blood, collected on day 0 of AZD1222 vaccination. This sequence originates from an adult in good health. The DNA of the CDR3 is TGTGCCATCAGGGGGACGGCAAGCTCTGGGGCCAACGTCCTGACTTTC. Translated: CAIRGTASSGANVLTF.